These 23 T cell receptor beta chains were all obtained from the same sample, sequenced in a study of blood T cell repertoires in COVID-19. Data came from immunoSEQ multiplex PCR; TCRdb stores just in-frame clones and leaves some out. The sample holds about 330,000 clones, approximately 85% seen once. Material: peripheral blood. These receptors were taken from a human donor in a cohort sampled during active COVID-19.

The sample holds one count of this clone. The V call is TRBV19, the J call TRBJ1-6; 10 bases match TRBD1. The V segment lost 4 bases and the J segment 8 bases; nucleotides outside the gene matches: 2. The V gene's germline CDR1 is LNHDA and CDR2 SQIVND (reference sequence). This CDR3 comprises 14 residues. The CDR3 region is CASSRGTGDSPLHF. Written as DNA, the CDR3 is TGTGCCAGTAGTAGAGGGACAGGGGATTCACCCCTCCACTTT.

The CDR3 here is CASRTGGTNSPLHF. As DNA, the CDR3 is TGTGCCAGCAGAACAGGGGGTACAAATTCACCCCTCCACTTT. The chain recombines TRBV19 with TRBJ1-6; 8 bases match TRBD1. This CDR3 is 14 amino acids long. Germline CDR1 and CDR2: LNHDA and SQIVND (reference sequence). Trimming removed 9 bases from V and 7 bases from J; junction bases left unmatched: 8.

The chain has TRBV14 and TRBJ2-2; 10 bases map to TRBD1. The CDR3 extends over 21 amino acids. Germline lookup yields CDR1 SGHDN and CDR2 FVKESK. Trimming at V came to 1 base and at J to 7 bases, leaving 21 bases not matched to a gene. In DNA form, the CDR3 reads TGTGCCAGCAGCCAAGGATTTACCGGGACAGGGGCCGTCATGCGTGGCGGGGAGCTGTTTTTT. This sequence encodes CASSQGFTGTGAVMRGGELFF.

V gene TRBV6-5 combines with J gene TRBJ2-7; TRBD1 matches at 7 bases. Trimming cost V 10 bases and J 0 bases; bases outside gene matches: 6. This CDR3 has 13 amino acids. The germline gives CDR1 MNHEY, CDR2 SVGAGI. The CDR3 sequence: CANAGGSSYEQYF. The CDR3 coding sequence is TGTGCCAACGCAGGGGGAAGCTCCTACGAGCAGTACTTC.

The rearrangement joins TRBV9 to TRBJ2-3, with TRBD1 as a possible D gene (6 bases). CDR1 and CDR2 from the germline V gene are SGDLS and YYNGEE. CDR3 length equals 15 residues. Trimming took 4 bases from V and 2 from J, leaving 14 bases between them. This CDR3 is CASSLDSHYTDTQYF. DNA of the CDR3: TGTGCCAGCAGCCTGGACAGCCACTACACAGATACGCAGTATTTT. Full variable domain (outside the CDR3, taken from reference TRBV9 and TRBJ2-3): DSGVTQTPKHLITATGQRVTLRCSPRSGDLSVYWYQQSLDQGLQFLIQYYNGEERAKGNILERFSAQQFPDLHSELNLSSLELGDSALYFCASSLDSHYTDTQYFGPGTRLTVL.

V usage is TRBV7-9 and J usage is TRBJ2-3, with D maybe TRBD2 (5 bases). Trimming removed 4 bases from V and 5 bases from J, with 25 bases in between. The germline CDR1 and CDR2 sequences are SEHNR and FQNEAQ (reference sequence). The CDR3 length is 18 residues. The CDR3 DNA reads as TGTGCCAGCAGCTCCGTCCCCGGACTCTCCGTGATGGGAGATACGCAGTATTTT. Translation gives CASSSVPGLSVMGDTQYF.

The chain employs TRBV2 and TRBJ2-7; TRBD2 aligns across 10 bases. The CDR3 is 12 residues long. Germline loops: CDR1 SNHLY, CDR2 FYNNEI. With V trimmed by 7 bases and J by 8 bases, 5 bases remained unmatched. DNA for the CDR3: TGTGCCAGCAAGCTAGCGGGGGATAAGCAGTACTTC. It codes for CASKLAGDKQYF.

This chain uses TRBV4-1 with TRBJ2-2; TRBD1 matches 9 bases. Per germline, CDR1 MGHRA and CDR2 YSYEKL. After removal of 3 bases from V and 4 bases from J, the junction contained 6 bases not matched to a gene. This CDR3 spans 16 amino acids. The CDR3 DNA follows: TGCGCCAGCAGCCACCACACAGGGGGCGGCACCGGGGAGCTGTTTTTT. Translation gives CASSHHTGGGTGELFF.

The chain combines TRBV2 with TRBJ2-7; TRBD1 aligns across 8 bases. There are 15 residues in the CDR3. J lost 2 bases, V lost 8 bases, and 11 bases had no gene match. Germline V gene sequence: CDR1 SNHLY, CDR2 FYNNEI. CDR3 protein: CASSGRTGSPYEQYF. For the CDR3, the DNA is TGTGCCAGCTCCGGCCGGACAGGGTCCCCCTACGAGCAGTACTTC.

This sequence joins TRBV3-1 (or the pseudogene TRBV3-2) and TRBJ2-3; D gene ambiguous. Per germline, CDR1 LGHDT and CDR2 YNNKEL (reference sequence). V lost 3 bases, J lost 14 bases, and 15 bases lay in between. There are 12 residues in the CDR3. Here the CDR3 DNA reads TGTGCCAGCAGCCACTCTCACCACTCCCCGTATTTT. As protein: CASSHSHHSPYF.

The V call is TRBV5-1, the J call TRBJ2-2; D ambiguous. CDR3 size: 11 residues. The germline CDR1 and CDR2 sequences are SGHRS and YFSETQ. Trimming took 7 bases from V and 5 from J, leaving 6 bases between them. The DNA of the CDR3 is TGCGCCAGCCAACAAACCGGGGAGCTGTTTTTT. Protein product: CASQQTGELFF. Full variable domain (remainder filled in from reference TRBV5-1 and TRBJ2-2): KAGVTQTPRYLIKTRGQQVTLSCSPISGHRSVSWYQQTPGQGLQFLFEYFSETQRNKGNFPGRFSGRQFSNSRSEMNVSTLELGDSALYLCASQQTGELFFGEGSRLTVL.

The chain recombines TRBV19 with TRBJ1-1; no clear D. CDR3 length equals 16 residues. Germline CDR1 is LNHDA and CDR2 is SQIVND (reference sequence). V shed 0 bases and J shed 1 base, with 12 bases lying between them. The CDR3 DNA is TGTGCCAGTAGTATAGAGGCGGGAATTTGGAACACTGAAGCTTTCTTT. Its translation is CASSIEAGIWNTEAFF.

V is TRBV29-1 and J is TRBJ1-1; D unresolved. Trimming removed 4 bases from V and 1 base from J, with 4 bases in between. Germline values: CDR1 SQVTM, CDR2 ANQGSEA. CDR3 size: 11 residues. The CDR3: CSVGRNTEAFF. CDR3 nucleotides: TGCAGCGTTGGGAGGAACACTGAAGCTTTCTTT.

This sequence joins TRBV5-6 and TRBJ1-1; 11 bases fit TRBD1. Germline CDR1 and CDR2: SGHDT and YYEEEE. The ends lost 2 bases at V and 6 bases at J; junction bases unmatched: 6. The CDR3 has 15 amino acids. CDR3 sequence (DNA): TGTGCCAGCAGCTTTCCGGGACAGGGGGTTGCTGAAGCTTTCTTT. Translation gives CASSFPGQGVAEAFF.

This clone was observed a single time. V usage is TRBV12-3 or TRBV12-4 and J usage is TRBJ1-2, with D tentatively TRBD1 (6 bases). Trimming stripped 7 bases from V and 11 bases from J, with 17 bases between. The CDR3 is made up of 12 amino acids. In DNA, the CDR3 is TGTGCCAGCAAGCGGACAGCCGGACGGTACACCTTC. It yields the protein CASKRTAGRYTF.

The chain has TRBV5-4 and TRBJ2-5; 8 nucleotides line up with TRBD1. Germline lookup yields CDR1 SGHNT and CDR2 YYREEE (reference sequence). Unmatched junction bases numbered 5, after V lost 4 bases and J lost 0 bases. This CDR3 spans 15 amino acids. Written as DNA, the CDR3 is TGTGCCAGCAGCCCGGGACAGGACCACCAAGAGACCCAGTACTTC. Protein sequence: CASSPGQDHQETQYF.

V and J are TRBV19 and TRBJ2-7, with 9 bases fitting TRBD1. With 8 bases clipped from V and 6 bases from J, the junction kept 5 bases outside the gene matches. The CDR3 consists of 12 residues. Per germline, CDR1 LNHDA and CDR2 SQIVND (reference sequence). The chain's CDR3 is CASGTGLSEQYF. CDR3 bases: TGTGCCAGTGGGACAGGGCTCTCCGAGCAGTACTTC.

The chain has TRBV2 and TRBJ2-4; a possible D gene is TRBD1 (6 bases). This CDR3 has 16 residues. V was clipped by 2 bases and J by 7 bases, with 18 bases between them. Germline CDR1 is SNHLY and CDR2 is FYNNEI. DNA of the CDR3: TGTGCCAGCAGTGAACCTCCGGGACAAAGAAGCAACATTCAGTACTTC. It codes for CASSEPPGQRSNIQYF.

The rearrangement links TRBV7-3 to TRBJ2-2, with 8 positions matching TRBD1. V was pared by 1 base and J by 2 bases, with 12 bases of the junction left unmatched. CDR3 length: 19 residues. Germline V CDR1 and CDR2: SGHTA, FQGTGA. CDR3 residues: CASSLMGRGLRPNTGELFF. CDR3 coding DNA: TGTGCCAGCAGCTTAATGGGCAGGGGGCTCAGACCCAACACCGGGGAGCTGTTTTTT.

The genes are TRBV13 and TRBJ1-1, with 9 bases matching TRBD1. In germline, CDR1 is PRHDT, CDR2 FYEKMQ (reference sequence). V dropped 1 base and J dropped 5; count of bases not matched to a gene: 8. The CDR3 runs 16 residues. This CDR3 is CASSLEQGASGTEAFF. The CDR3 DNA sequence: TGTGCCAGCAGCTTAGAACAGGGGGCAAGTGGGACTGAAGCTTTCTTT.

This chain connects TRBV30 to TRBJ1-5; D remains unclear. There are 13 residues in the CDR3. Germline loops: CDR1 GTSNPN, CDR2 SVGIG (reference sequence). V was shortened by 8 bases and J by 9 bases, with 20 bases between the two germline ends. The CDR3 sequence: CALRYGLRGPQHF. The CDR3 DNA reads as TGTGCCCTCAGATACGGGCTCCGGGGGCCCCAGCATTTT.

The chain joins TRBV13 to TRBJ1-4, with D perhaps matching TRBD1 (6 bases). Germline V lookup: CDR1 PRHDT, CDR2 FYEKMQ (reference sequence). V lost 5 bases, J lost 3 bases, and 13 bases lay in between. The CDR3 totals 15 residues. The CDR3, as DNA: TGTGCCAGCAGCGGCCGGACAGTGGCTAATGAAAAACTGTTTTTT. It translates to CASSGRTVANEKLFF.

The chain is built from TRBV25-1 and TRBJ2-2, with TRBD1 as a possible D gene (5 bases). From germline, CDR1 is MGHDK and CDR2 SYGVNS. V gave up 5 bases and J gave up 5 bases, with 12 bases separating them. The CDR3 has 14 residues. The CDR3, as DNA: TGTGCCAGCAGTACACAGGTGCCTACCGGGGAGCTGTTTTTT. Translating gives CASSTQVPTGELFF.